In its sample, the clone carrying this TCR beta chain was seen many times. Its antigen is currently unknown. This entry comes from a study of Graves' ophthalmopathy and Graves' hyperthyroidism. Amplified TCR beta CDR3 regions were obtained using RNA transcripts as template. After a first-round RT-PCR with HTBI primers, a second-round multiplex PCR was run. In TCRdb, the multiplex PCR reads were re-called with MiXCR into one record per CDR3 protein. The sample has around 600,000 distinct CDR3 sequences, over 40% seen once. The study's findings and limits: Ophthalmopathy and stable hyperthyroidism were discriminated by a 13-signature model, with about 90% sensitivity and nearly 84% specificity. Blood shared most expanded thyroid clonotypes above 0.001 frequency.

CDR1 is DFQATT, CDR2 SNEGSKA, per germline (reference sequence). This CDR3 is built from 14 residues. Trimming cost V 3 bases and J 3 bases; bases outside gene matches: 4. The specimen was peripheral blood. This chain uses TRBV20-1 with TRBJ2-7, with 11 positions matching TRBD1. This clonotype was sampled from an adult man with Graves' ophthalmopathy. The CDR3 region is CSASRGQGVYEQYF. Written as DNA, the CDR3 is TGCAGTGCTAGTCGGGGACAGGGGGTCTACGAGCAGTACTTC.